These T cell receptor beta chains were read from a single sample in a study of T-cell reconstitution after alpha-beta-depleted transplantation in children. In TCRdb, the PCR reads were re-called with MiXCR into one record per CDR3 protein. This table has more than 300,000 distinct CDR3 sequences, roughly 17% appearing once. The sample consisted of PBMCs, mostly from graft donor cells, taken 360 days after TCRalphabeta/CD19-depleted stem cell transplant. These receptors were obtained from a male patient under 10 years old who had a stem cell transplant for acute lymphoblastic leukemia, so the T cells may come from the graft donor. The CDR3 runs from the conserved cysteine through the conserved F or W. The D gene is left open where the match is weak. The size field is filled for only some rows; it gives once, few, many or a size class.

v_call	clone_size	j_call	d_call	cdr3_aa	cdr3_nt
TRBV12-3/TRBV12-4	many	TRBJ1-3	NA	CASSLQGYWASSGNTIYF	TGTGCCAGCAGTTTACAGGGATATTGGGCGAGCTCTGGAAACACCATATATTTT
TRBV28	once	TRBJ2-3	TRBD2	CASLVAGAPPSTDTQYF	TGTGCCAGCCTAGTAGCGGGAGCTCCACCTTCCACAGATACGCAGTATTTT
TRBV11-2	many	TRBJ2-1	NA	CASSSLNEQFF	TGTGCCAGCAGCTCCCTCAATGAGCAGTTCTTC
TRBV5-4	many	TRBJ2-1	NA	CASSWGGLATALYNEQFF	TGTGCCAGCAGCTGGGGTGGATTAGCAACTGCTTTATACAATGAGCAGTTCTTC
TRBV29-1	few	TRBJ2-3	NA	CSVEDPLAMGTQYF	TGCAGCGTTGAAGATCCACTAGCCATGGGTACGCAGTATTTT
TRBV7-9	few	TRBJ2-5	NA	CASTVKETQYF	TGTGCCAGCACGGTTAAAGAGACCCAGTACTTC
TRBV24-1	few	TRBJ2-1	NA	CATSGLRGRSYNEQFF	TGTGCCACCAGTGGCTTGCGGGGTAGATCCTACAATGAGCAGTTCTTC
TRBV27	many	TRBJ1-4	NA	CASKRTINEKLFF	TGTGCCAGCAAGAGGACCATAAATGAAAAACTGTTTTTT
TRBV24-1	NA	TRBJ2-7	NA	CATPKMQLPRYEQYF	TGTGCCACCCCTAAAATGCAACTCCCTCGGTACGAGCAGTACTTC
TRBV7-8	NA	TRBJ1-1	NA	CASSLEGSLGTEAFF	TGTGCCAGCAGCTTAGAGGGCAGCCTGGGCACTGAAGCTTTCTTT
TRBV12-3/TRBV12-4	many	TRBJ1-2	NA	CASSLEFGRVHGYTF	TGTGCCAGCAGTTTGGAGTTTGGCAGGGTTCATGGCTACACCTTC
TRBV4-3	few	TRBJ1-2	NA	CASSQDPRGQIYGYTF	TGCGCCAGCAGCCAAGATCCGCGGGGACAAATCTATGGCTACACCTTC
TRBV12-3/TRBV12-4	NA	TRBJ2-6	NA	CASSLGTSAGANVLTF	TGTGCCAGCAGTTTGGGAACATCGGCTGGGGCCAACGTCCTGACTTTC
TRBV28	NA	TRBJ2-6	TRBD2	CASSTLGLAGVRAANVLTF	TGTGCCAGCAGTACGTTGGGACTAGCGGGAGTTCGAGCCGCCAACGTCCTGACTTTC
TRBV7-2	NA	TRBJ2-1	TRBD2	CASSPRASGAYNEQFF	TGTGCCAGCAGCCCTAGGGCTAGCGGAGCCTACAATGAGCAGTTCTTC
TRBV10-3	NA	TRBJ2-5	TRBD1	CAIPGQGRQTQYF	TGTGCCATTCCGGGACAGGGACGCCAGACCCAGTACTTC
TRBV4-3	NA	TRBJ2-7	TRBD2	CASSQDALAGVYEQYF	TGCGCCAGCAGCCAAGATGCCCTAGCGGGAGTTTACGAGCAGTACTTC
TRBV7-2	NA	TRBJ1-4	NA	CASSPSTTTNEKLFF	TGTGCCAGCAGCCCATCGACTACAACTAATGAAAAACTGTTTTTT
TRBV14	few	TRBJ2-5	NA	CASSQELGGTQYF	TGTGCCAGCAGCCAAGAGCTAGGAGGGACCCAGTACTTC
TRBV14	NA	TRBJ1-3	NA	CASSQGQLSGNTIYF	TGTGCCAGCAGCCAGGGACAACTCTCTGGAAACACCATATATTTT
TRBV9	NA	TRBJ2-5	TRBD2	CASSVGGLAGGLRETQYF	TGTGCCAGCAGCGTAGGGGGACTAGCGGGAGGGCTACGGGAGACCCAGTACTTC
TRBV4-3	NA	TRBJ1-5	TRBD1	CASSQAYDRGKSNQPQHF	TGCGCCAGCAGCCAAGCTTACGACAGGGGAAAGTCCAATCAGCCCCAGCATTTT
TRBV18	NA	TRBJ2-2	NA	CASLSNTGELFF	TGTGCCAGCCTATCGAACACCGGGGAGCTGTTTTTT
TRBV6-2/TRBV6-3	NA	TRBJ2-1	NA	CASSFGRGQFF	TGTGCCAGCAGTTTTGGCCGAGGGCAGTTCTTC